Presented here are 31 T cell receptor beta chains from one specimen sequenced in a study of CD8 T cells in Susac syndrome. cDNA came from around 0.54 to 1 ug RNA primed by random hexamers. TCRdb fed the immunoSEQ multiplex PCR reads into MiXCR, producing one record per CDR3 protein. The data contain almost 450,000 distinct CDR3 sequences, more than 70% of them seen just once; the ten biggest clones take up about 0.12%. The sequencing input was CD8+ T cells from PBMCs. These receptors came from a human donor with multiple sclerosis.

The genes are TRBV20-1 and TRBJ2-7, with D perhaps TRBD2 (6 bases). This CDR3 has 17 residues. CDR1 and CDR2 (germline): DFQATT, SNEGSKA (reference sequence). With 7 bases removed from V and 3 bases from J, the gap between germline ends came to 28 bases. For the CDR3, the DNA is TGCAGTGTTCCCCGACGGAGGGCCGAAATGGTTGACTACGAGCAGTACTTC. This sequence encodes CSVPRRRAEMVDYEQYF.

The DNA for the CDR3 is TGCAGCGTTGAAGTGATAGCTGAAAGCTCCTACAATGAGCAGTTCTTC. Translating it yields CSVEVIAESSYNEQFF. This chain joins TRBV29-1 and TRBJ2-1; D not resolved. V lost 1 base and J lost 0, with 13 bases in between. The CDR3 is 16 amino acids. Per germline, CDR1 SQVTM and CDR2 ANQGSEA.

The chain has TRBV9 and TRBJ2-1; unclear D gene. Trimming took off 0 bases at V and 10 bases at J, with 8 bases between the two ends. Germline CDR1 SGDLS, CDR2 YYNGEE. The CDR3 totals 12 residues. This CDR3 is CASSVGSREQFF. CDR3 bases: TGTGCCAGCAGCGTAGGGAGCAGGGAGCAGTTCTTC. The full variable domain, with the rest looked up from reference TRBV9 and TRBJ2-1, is DSGVTQTPKHLITATGQRVTLRCSPRSGDLSVYWYQQSLDQGLQFLIQYYNGEERAKGNILERFSAQQFPDLHSELNLSSLELGDSALYFCASSVGSREQFFGPGTRLTVL.

The chain recombines TRBV6-2 or TRBV6-3 with TRBJ2-1, with 10 bases aligning to TRBD2. V lost 8 bases, J lost 4 bases, and 5 bases stayed unmatched. The CDR3 totals 14 residues. Germline V lookup: CDR1 MNHEY, CDR2 SVGEGT. CDR3: CASVLLAGYNEQFF. The CDR3 DNA is TGTGCCAGCGTACTACTAGCGGGGTACAATGAGCAGTTCTTC.

This chain uses TRBV29-1 with TRBJ2-1, with D possibly matching TRBD2 (7 bases). V lost 4 bases and J 2 bases, leaving 18 bases between the germline ends. Germline V CDR1 and CDR2: SQVTM, ANQGSEA. CDR3 size: 16 residues. As DNA, the CDR3 is TGCAGCGTTGTGGGGGGTTGGGGGGGCCCCTACAATGAGCAGTTCTTC. Translated, it gives CSVVGGWGGPYNEQFF.

J is TRBJ2-5 and V is TRBV4-1; 10 bases are shared with TRBD1. The V and J ends lost 4 bases and 1 base, in that order; junction bases with no gene match: 3. Germline assignment: CDR1 MGHRA and CDR2 YSYEKL. This CDR3 contains 15 residues. CDR3 sequence reads: CASSRRTGGQETQYF. CDR3 coding DNA: TGCGCCAGCAGCCGACGGACAGGGGGCCAAGAGACCCAGTACTTC.

CDR3 residues: CASGERLTYEQYF. The DNA for the CDR3 is TGCGCCAGCGGGGAGCGACTGACCTACGAGCAGTACTTC. V usage is TRBV10-2 and J usage is TRBJ2-7, with D perhaps matching TRBD2 (5 bases). CDR1 and CDR2 from the germline V gene are WSHSY and SAAADI. Trimming left V 8 bases short and J 2 bases short, with 13 bases between. The CDR3 is 13 residues long.

The V call is TRBV10-2, the J call TRBJ2-7; the D is unclear. Germline V gene sequence: CDR1 WSHSY, CDR2 SAAADI. V lost 3 bases and J 1 base, leaving 7 bases between the germline ends. CDR3 length equals 13 residues. This CDR3 reads CASSDLRSYEQYF. The CDR3, as DNA: TGCGCCAGCAGTGATCTCAGATCCTACGAGCAGTACTTC.

The chain couples TRBV10-3 to TRBJ1-4; no firm D call. The CDR3 covers 19 residues. The germline CDR1 and CDR2 sequences are ENHRY and SYGVKD. V was shortened by 0 bases and J by 0 bases, with 17 bases between the two germline ends. CDR3 sequence: CAISESSVLRVATNEKLFF. The DNA for the CDR3 is TGTGCCATCAGTGAGTCGAGCGTCCTGCGGGTGGCAACTAATGAAAAACTGTTTTTT.

The chain joins TRBV7-8 to TRBJ1-4, with D perhaps matching TRBD1 (5 bases). CDR3 length: 16 residues. Germline V gives CDR1 SGHVS, CDR2 FQNEAQ. The ends were cut back, 5 bases at V and 7 bases at J, with 20 bases in the middle. CDR3 coding DNA: TGTGCCAGCAGCGGAGCAAAAGGGGATGCAAGTGAAAAACTGTTTTTT. Its protein product is CASSGAKGDASEKLFF.

V gene TRBV27 combines with J gene TRBJ2-3; D unresolved. CDR3 length equals 15 residues. The ends were cut back, 6 bases at V and 1 base at J, with 14 bases in the middle. Germline values: CDR1 MNHEY, CDR2 SMNVEV (reference sequence). CDR3 amino acids: CASSIGFSGTDTQYF. CDR3 bases: TGTGCCAGCAGCATAGGGTTCTCGGGCACAGATACGCAGTATTTT.

The chain joins TRBV28 to TRBJ1-1, with a weak D call TRBD1 (6 bases). From germline, CDR1 is MDHEN and CDR2 SYDVKM. Trimming pared 1 base from V and 1 base from J, leaving 7 bases between. This CDR3 spans 14 amino acids. As DNA, the CDR3 is TGTGCCAGCAGTTTATACAGGGCGAACACTGAAGCTTTCTTT. It specifies CASSLYRANTEAFF.

The rearrangement links TRBV6-6 to TRBJ2-7, with no clear D. The germline V and J ends were trimmed by 2 bases and 4 bases, with 9 bases remaining between them. Germline V gives CDR1 MNHNY, CDR2 SVGAGI (reference sequence). The CDR3 runs 13 residues. CDR3 nucleotides: TGTGCCAGCAGTTACGGCCCATTTTACGAGCAGTACTTC. Translation: CASSYGPFYEQYF.

V and J are TRBV6-1 and TRBJ2-3, with D uncertain. Between the trimmed V and J ends, which lost 6 bases and 6 bases, there was a span of 7 bases. The germline gives CDR1 MNHNS, CDR2 SASEGT. The CDR3 loop spans 11 amino acids. The CDR3 region has the DNA TGTGCCAGCAGCACCGGGGATACGCAGTATTTT. Translation: CASSTGDTQYF.

The chain couples TRBV19 to TRBJ2-5; 12 bases agree with TRBD1. Germline assignment: CDR1 LNHDA and CDR2 SQIVND (reference sequence). This CDR3 contains 15 residues. V shed 7 bases, J shed 5 bases, and the junction held 8 bases outside the gene matches. The CDR3 DNA reads TGTGCCAGTAACCCGGGACAGGGGGCATTGGAGACCCAGTACTTC. Residues: CASNPGQGALETQYF.

J is TRBJ1-1 and V is TRBV14; the D is unclear. Trimming pared 4 bases from V and 3 bases from J, leaving 9 bases between. This CDR3 comprises 13 residues. Germline-derived CDR1 and CDR2 are SGHDN and FVKESK. The CDR3 is CASSPGLHTEAFF. Written as DNA, the CDR3 is TGTGCCAGCAGCCCGGGGTTACACACTGAAGCTTTCTTT.

The chain has TRBV3-1 and TRBJ2-5; D gene ambiguous. CDR3 length: 15 amino acids. Per the germline V gene, CDR1 is LGHDT and CDR2 is YNNKEL (reference sequence). The germline V and J ends were trimmed by 1 base and 5 bases, with 14 bases remaining between them. The CDR3 nucleotides read TGTGCCAGCAGCCAAGTCGTAGACCCTGGGGAGACCCAGTACTTC. This encodes CASSQVVDPGETQYF.

The chain links TRBV4-1 to TRBJ2-1; D gene unclear. The germline V gene encodes CDR1 MGHRA and CDR2 YSYEKL. V was clipped by 2 bases and J by 6 bases, with 20 bases between them. The CDR3 runs 17 residues. CDR3 bases: TGCGCCAGCAGCCAACCTACCCCTCTACCTCCCTCCAATGAGCAGTTCTTC. Its translation is CASSQPTPLPPSNEQFF.

As for this clonotype: The junction does not match germline at one end; this may be a read error. This sequence joins TRBV6-5 and TRBJ2-1; TRBD2 matches 9 bases. The CDR3 runs 15 residues. Germline V gene data show CDR1 as MNHEY and CDR2 as SVGAGI. The CDR3 sequence: CAGSYYAGGPLEQFF. The DNA for the CDR3 is TGTGCCGGCAGTTACTACGCGGGAGGGCCCCTTGAGCAGTTCTTC.

The chain combines TRBV20-1 with TRBJ1-2, with TRBD1 as a possible D gene (6 bases). V shed 4 bases and J shed 7 bases, with 13 bases lying between them. The length of the CDR3 is 12 residues. Germline V gene sequence: CDR1 DFQATT, CDR2 SNEGSKA (reference sequence). The CDR3 sequence: CSATGTRGGYTF. CDR3 in DNA: TGCAGTGCTACCGGGACAAGAGGTGGCTACACCTTC.

This chain connects TRBV20-1 to TRBJ2-1, with D tentatively TRBD1 (5 bases). The CDR3 is 15 amino acids. The V end lost 0 bases, the J end lost 7 bases, and 16 bases lay between the germline ends. The germline V gene has CDR1 DFQATT and CDR2 SNEGSKA (reference sequence). The CDR3 sequence: CSARDVRASPNEQFF. DNA of the CDR3: TGCAGTGCTAGAGATGTCAGGGCCTCCCCAAATGAGCAGTTCTTC.

The chain has TRBV4-1 and TRBJ1-1, with a possible D match to TRBD1 (5 bases). V lost 4 bases to trimming and J lost 4 bases, with 13 bases between them. This CDR3 comprises 14 residues. Per germline, CDR1 MGHRA and CDR2 YSYEKL. The CDR3 DNA follows: TGCGCCAGCAGCCCTGGAGGGGTGAGCACTGAAGCTTTCTTT. It yields the protein CASSPGGVSTEAFF.

The J gene is TRBJ2-5, the V gene TRBV10-3; D is unclear. CDR3 length: 10 amino acids. Germline CDR1 ENHRY, CDR2 SYGVKD. Trimming removed 8 bases at V and 3 bases at J, with 4 bases between. The CDR3 sequence: CAIGEETQYF. CDR3 nucleotides: TGTGCCATCGGCGAAGAGACCCAGTACTTC.

The chain joins TRBV4-1 to TRBJ2-5; 9 nucleotides align to TRBD2. Germline V gives CDR1 MGHRA, CDR2 YSYEKL. This CDR3 spans 16 amino acids. The V gene end was trimmed by 2 bases and the J gene end by 5 bases; junction bases not matched to a gene: 9. Here the CDR3 DNA reads TGCGCCAGCAGCCAATTAGCGGGAGACGCAGGGGAGACCCAGTACTTC. Its protein product is CASSQLAGDAGETQYF.

V and J are TRBV2 and TRBJ1-1; D not resolved. Germline CDR1 SNHLY, CDR2 FYNNEI. This CDR3 is built from 12 residues. V was clipped by 6 bases and J by 8 bases, with 13 bases between them. The CDR3 loop reads CASRDTEREAFF. The CDR3 bases are TGTGCCAGCAGAGACACGGAAAGAGAAGCTTTCTTT.

In its sample, this clonotype was seen once. V gene TRBV29-1 combines with J gene TRBJ2-1; 11 bases fit TRBD2. This CDR3 is built from 16 residues. Trimming took 1 base from V and 2 from J; bases not matched to a gene: 4. The germline gives CDR1 SQVTM, CDR2 ANQGSEA. CDR3 amino acids: CSVEGLAGRPYNEQFF. For the CDR3, the DNA is TGCAGCGTTGAAGGACTAGCGGGGAGGCCCTACAATGAGCAGTTCTTC.

This rearrangement joins TRBV2 to TRBJ1-3, with D perhaps matching TRBD1 (6 bases). Germline V gene lookup returns CDR1 SNHLY and CDR2 FYNNEI. There are 14 residues in the CDR3. Trimming removed 2 bases at V and 8 bases at J, with 13 bases between. The CDR3 reads CASSEYRVWDTIYF. The CDR3, as DNA: TGTGCCAGCAGTGAATACAGGGTATGGGACACCATATATTTT.

The chain uses TRBV7-9 and TRBJ2-7; TRBD2 is a possible D gene (5 bases). This CDR3 region has 13 residues. The germline CDR1 and CDR2 sequences are SEHNR and FQNEAQ (reference sequence). Trimming took off 1 base at V and 2 bases at J, with 6 bases between the two ends. This CDR3 is CASSLVTTYEQYF. As DNA, the CDR3 is TGTGCCAGCAGCTTAGTGACTACCTACGAGCAGTACTTC.

The chain links TRBV19 to TRBJ2-7, with TRBD1 identical over 11 bases. V gave up 3 bases and J gave up 2 bases; unmatched junction bases: 0. The CDR3 has 14 residues. Germline V gene lookup returns CDR1 LNHDA and CDR2 SQIVND (reference sequence). The CDR3 DNA reads as TGTGCCAGTAGTATGGGACAGGGGGCCTACGAGCAGTACTTC. Protein: CASSMGQGAYEQYF.

The rearrangement links TRBV29-1 to TRBJ2-3; possible D gene TRBD1, 5 bases. Germline values: CDR1 SQVTM, CDR2 ANQGSEA. V was pared by 6 bases and J by 2 bases, with 12 bases between. The CDR3 is 13 residues long. CDR3 sequence reads: CSVETEYTDTQYF. As DNA, the CDR3 is TGCAGCGTCGAGACAGAATACACAGATACGCAGTATTTT.

This chain connects TRBV5-6 to TRBJ2-1; possible D gene TRBD2, 5 bases. V shed 2 bases and J shed 7 bases, with 7 bases lying between them. This CDR3 comprises 12 residues. Germline lookup yields CDR1 SGHDT and CDR2 YYEEEE. For the CDR3, the DNA is TGTGCCAGCAGCTTTACTAGTAATGAGCAGTTCTTC. Its protein product is CASSFTSNEQFF.